The 17 T cell receptor beta chains reported below all come from one sample, sequenced in a study of response to subunit inactivated influenza vaccine. TCRdb reprocessed the RT-PCR reads with MiXCR, giving one entry per CDR3 protein. The table lists 650,000 to 800,000 distinct CDR3 sequences, approximately 13% of them singletons, with around 6.5% in the top ten. The input for sequencing was PBMCs from blood, taken 14 to 15 days before vaccination. All receptors derive from a man in his fifties who received an inactivated influenza vaccine.

This clonotype has just a few counts. The chain recombines TRBV4-3 with TRBJ1-6; no reliable D call. The CDR3 is 15 amino acids. Trimming left V 0 bases short and J 7 bases short, with 10 bases between. The germline CDR1 and CDR2 sequences are LGHNA and YSLEER. This chain's CDR3 is CASSQDFDANSPLHF. In DNA form, the CDR3 reads TGCGCCAGCAGCCAAGATTTCGACGCAAATTCACCCCTCCACTTT.

In the case of this clonotype: This could be a read error, since a much larger clone is one nucleotide away. V usage is TRBV5-1 and J usage is TRBJ2-5; 7 positions match TRBD1. Trimming removed 4 bases from V and 0 bases from J; junction bases left unmatched: 3. The CDR3 extends over 14 amino acids. CDR1 is SGHRS and CDR2 is YFSETQ in the germline V gene. The chain's CDR3 is CASSQGQNQETQYF. In DNA, the CDR3 is TGCGCCAGCAGCCAGGGACAGAACCAAGAGACCCAGTACTTC. Supplemented by reference TRBV5-1 and TRBJ2-5, the full variable domain reads KAGVTQTPRYLIKTRGQQVTLSCSPISGHRSVSWYQQTPGQGLQFLFEYFSETQRNKGNFPGRFSGRQFSNSRSEMNVSTLELGDSALYLCASSQGQNQETQYFGPGTRLLVL.

This clonotype has just a few counts. The CDR3 DNA reads TGTGCCACCCGGGACAGGGGATGGAACACCGGGGAGCTGTTTTTT. The encoded protein is CATRDRGWNTGELFF. This sequence joins TRBV19 and TRBJ2-2, with 10 bases fitting TRBD1. Germline CDR1 and CDR2: LNHDA and SQIVND (reference sequence). The CDR3 is 15 amino acids. V lost 10 bases and J lost 1; bases outside the gene matches: 6.

As DNA, the CDR3 is TGCAGTGCAAAGACAGGGACTGAAGCTTTCTTT. Protein: CSAKTGTEAFF. The chain joins TRBV20-1 to TRBJ1-1; 7 positions match TRBD1. CDR1 DFQATT and CDR2 SNEGSKA come from the germline V gene (reference sequence). The J segment lost 5 bases and the V segment lost 6 bases, leaving 3 bases of the junction unmatched. This CDR3 is built from 11 residues.

This chain uses TRBV29-1 with TRBJ1-1, with 7 bases identical to TRBD1. J gave up 0 bases and V 7 bases, and 5 bases lay outside the gene matches. Looked up from germline, CDR1 is SQVTM and CDR2 is ANQGSEA. This CDR3 is 13 amino acids long. The CDR3: CSASTGLNTEAFF. The CDR3 bases are TGCAGCGCCTCGACAGGGTTGAACACTGAAGCTTTCTTT.

The V call is TRBV20-1, the J call TRBJ2-7; TRBD2 aligns across 10 bases. Germline lookup yields CDR1 DFQATT and CDR2 SNEGSKA (reference sequence). Trimming took 0 bases from V and 4 from J; bases not matched to a gene: 9. This CDR3 contains 16 residues. CDR3 residues: CSARDYRLAGVYEQYF. The CDR3 DNA sequence: TGCAGTGCTAGAGATTACAGGCTAGCGGGAGTGTACGAGCAGTACTTC.

J is TRBJ2-5 and V is TRBV18; D gene unclear. V lost 1 base and J lost 0, with 9 bases in between. There are 15 residues in the CDR3. CDR1 KGHSH and CDR2 LQKENI come from the germline V gene. The CDR3: CASSPRRRYQETQYF. In DNA, the CDR3 is TGTGCCAGCTCACCACGTCGACGGTACCAAGAGACCCAGTACTTC.

This clonotype occurred a few times. This chain connects TRBV7-2 to TRBJ2-5, with D possibly TRBD2 on 5 matching bases. CDR3 length equals 14 residues. V dropped 2 bases and J dropped 5 bases, with 12 bases sitting between them. Per germline, CDR1 SGHTA and CDR2 FQGNSA. The CDR3 coding sequence is TGTGCCAGCAGCTTATCCCGGGATGGGGAGACCCAGTACTTC. Translation: CASSLSRDGETQYF.

This clonotype turned up a few times. V usage is TRBV12-3 or TRBV12-4 and J usage is TRBJ1-6, with unresolved D. This CDR3 is built from 13 residues. V was shortened by 1 base and J by 10 bases, with 8 bases between the two germline ends. The CDR3 DNA follows: TGTGCCAGCAGTTTAGGTGGCTTCTCACCCCTCCACTTT. Translated: CASSLGGFSPLHF.

This clonotype showed up just a few times. The chain is built from TRBV7-2 and TRBJ1-2; D is ambiguous. The germline gives CDR1 SGHTA, CDR2 FQGNSA. The germline V and J ends were trimmed by 7 bases and 8 bases, with 26 bases remaining between them. This CDR3 has 16 amino acids. The CDR3: CASTINMGTAVQGYTF. In nucleotides, the CDR3 is TGTGCCAGCACTATTAATATGGGCACCGCAGTACAAGGCTACACCTTC.

There are a few counts of this clonotype. V is TRBV7-9 and J is TRBJ2-1; D gene unclear. V was shortened by 5 bases and J by 4 bases, with 15 bases between the two germline ends. Germline V lookup: CDR1 SEHNR, CDR2 FQNEAQ (reference sequence). This CDR3 is 15 amino acids long. The CDR3 is CASSDGSSRYNEQFF. CDR3 sequence (DNA): TGTGCCAGCAGCGACGGGTCGTCGCGATACAATGAGCAGTTCTTC.

This clonotype came up many times. The chain employs TRBV12-3 or TRBV12-4 and TRBJ1-4; D is unresolved. Trimming took 7 bases from V and 12 from J, leaving 15 bases between them. This CDR3 spans 12 amino acids. The CDR3 protein is CASTGTGRELFF. DNA of the CDR3: TGTGCCAGCACCGGTACCGGGAGAGAACTGTTTTTT.

V and J are TRBV29-1 and TRBJ2-1; TRBD1 aligns across 7 bases. Germline CDR1 is SQVTM and CDR2 is ANQGSEA. The CDR3 length is 15 residues. J was trimmed by 0 bases and V by 3 bases; bases with no gene match: 5. The CDR3 DNA follows: TGCAGCGTTGAGAGCCACAGGGGCTCCTACAATGAGCAGTTCTTC. It yields the protein CSVESHRGSYNEQFF.

V is TRBV9 and J is TRBJ2-1; D gene uncertain. CDR1 and CDR2 from the germline V gene are SGDLS and YYNGEE. Trimming stripped 2 bases from V and 6 bases from J, with 9 bases between. The CDR3 sequence is 13 residues long. The CDR3 is CASSVDLSNEQFF. The CDR3 nucleotides are TGTGCCAGCAGCGTGGATCTATCCAATGAGCAGTTCTTC.

V gene TRBV15 combines with J gene TRBJ1-2; 11 nucleotides align to TRBD1. CDR1 LNHNV and CDR2 YYDKDF come from the germline V gene (reference sequence). This CDR3 spans 14 amino acids. Trimming removed 5 bases from V and 4 bases from J; junction bases left unmatched: 3. CDR3 nucleotide sequence: TGTGCCACCAGCCCGGACAGGGGGCTCTATGGCTACACCTTC. Its protein is CATSPDRGLYGYTF.

This rearrangement joins TRBV9 to TRBJ2-1; 9 positions match TRBD2. V gave up 3 bases and J gave up 8 bases; unmatched junction bases: 9. Germline loops: CDR1 SGDLS, CDR2 YYNGEE. The CDR3 extends over 15 amino acids. CDR3 DNA sequence: TGTGCCAGCAGCGCAAGCGACGCGGGGGGGGATGAGCAGTTCTTC. The encoded protein is CASSASDAGGDEQFF.

This clonotype was seen ten or more times. The J gene is TRBJ1-1, the V gene TRBV5-6; 7 nucleotides match TRBD1. Germline-derived CDR1 and CDR2 are SGHDT and YYEEEE. The CDR3 totals 13 residues. V lost 3 bases and J lost 4; bases outside the gene matches: 3. In nucleotides, the CDR3 is TGTGCCAGCAGCTCTAGGACAGGCACTGAAGCTTTCTTT. This sequence encodes CASSSRTGTEAFF.